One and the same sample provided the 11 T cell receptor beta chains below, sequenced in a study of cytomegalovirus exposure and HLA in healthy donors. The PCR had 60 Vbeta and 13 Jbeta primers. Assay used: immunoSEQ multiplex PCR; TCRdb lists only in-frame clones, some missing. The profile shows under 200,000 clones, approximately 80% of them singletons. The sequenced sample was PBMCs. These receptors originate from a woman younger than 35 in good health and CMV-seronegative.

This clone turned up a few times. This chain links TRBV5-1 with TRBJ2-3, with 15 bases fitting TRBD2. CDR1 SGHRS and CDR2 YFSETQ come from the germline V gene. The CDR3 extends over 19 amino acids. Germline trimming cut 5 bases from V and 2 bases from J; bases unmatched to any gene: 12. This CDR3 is CASSRLPGLAGGLTDTQYF. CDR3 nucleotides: TGCGCCAGCAGTCGACTTCCGGGACTAGCGGGAGGCCTCACAGATACGCAGTATTTT.

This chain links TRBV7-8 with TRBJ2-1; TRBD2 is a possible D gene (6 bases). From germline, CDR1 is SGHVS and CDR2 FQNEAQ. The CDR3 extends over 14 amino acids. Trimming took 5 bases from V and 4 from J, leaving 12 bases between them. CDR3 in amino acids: CASSVGTPYNEQFF. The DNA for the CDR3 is TGTGCCAGCAGCGTCGGGACTCCGTACAATGAGCAGTTCTTC.

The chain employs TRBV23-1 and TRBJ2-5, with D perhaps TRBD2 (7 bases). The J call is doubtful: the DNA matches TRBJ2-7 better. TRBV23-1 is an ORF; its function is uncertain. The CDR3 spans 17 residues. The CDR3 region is CASSQSGGLGSSYEQYF. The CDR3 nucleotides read TGCGCCAGCAGTCAATCGGGGGGGCTAGGCAGTTCCTACGAGCAGTACTTC.

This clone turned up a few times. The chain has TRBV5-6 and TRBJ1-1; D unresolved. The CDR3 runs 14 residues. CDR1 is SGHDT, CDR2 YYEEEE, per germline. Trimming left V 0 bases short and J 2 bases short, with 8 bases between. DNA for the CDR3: TGTGCCAGCAGCTTGGGATTTAGTAACACTGAAGCTTTCTTT. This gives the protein CASSLGFSNTEAFF. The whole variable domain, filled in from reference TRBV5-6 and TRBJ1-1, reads DAGVTQSPTHLIKTRGQQVTLRCSPKSGHDTVSWYQQALGQGPQFIFQYYEEEERQRGNFPDRFSGHQFPNYSSELNVNALLLGDSALYLCASSLGFSNTEAFFGQGTRLTVV.

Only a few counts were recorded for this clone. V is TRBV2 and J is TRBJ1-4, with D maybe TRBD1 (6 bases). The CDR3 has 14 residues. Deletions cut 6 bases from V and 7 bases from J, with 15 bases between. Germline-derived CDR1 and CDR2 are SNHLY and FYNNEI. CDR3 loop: CASRGAGGREKLFF. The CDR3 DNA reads TGTGCCAGCAGGGGGGCCGGAGGACGTGAAAAACTGTTTTTT.

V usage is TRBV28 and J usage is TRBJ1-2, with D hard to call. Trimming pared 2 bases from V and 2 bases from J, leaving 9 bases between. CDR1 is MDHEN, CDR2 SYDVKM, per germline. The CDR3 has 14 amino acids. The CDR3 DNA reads TGTGCCAGCAGTTTACCTACCTACAACTATGGCTACACCTTC. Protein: CASSLPTYNYGYTF.

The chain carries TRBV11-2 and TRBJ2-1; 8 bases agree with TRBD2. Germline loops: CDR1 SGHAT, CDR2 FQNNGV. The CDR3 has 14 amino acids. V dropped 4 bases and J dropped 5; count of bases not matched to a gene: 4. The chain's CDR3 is CASSSLAGHNEQFF. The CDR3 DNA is TGTGCCAGCAGCTCCTTAGCGGGGCACAATGAGCAGTTCTTC.

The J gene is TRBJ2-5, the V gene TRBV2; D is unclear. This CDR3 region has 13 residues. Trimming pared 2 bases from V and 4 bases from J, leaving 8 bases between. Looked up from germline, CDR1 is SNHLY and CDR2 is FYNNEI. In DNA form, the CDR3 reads TGTGCCAGCAGTGAATTTCATAGAGAGACCCAGTACTTC. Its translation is CASSEFHRETQYF. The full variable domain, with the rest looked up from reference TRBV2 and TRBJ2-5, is EPEVTQTPSHQVTQMGQEVILRCVPISNHLYFYWYRQILGQKVEFLVSFYNNEISEKSEIFDDQFSVERPDGSNFTLKIRSTKLEDSAMYFCASSEFHRETQYFGPGTRLLVL.

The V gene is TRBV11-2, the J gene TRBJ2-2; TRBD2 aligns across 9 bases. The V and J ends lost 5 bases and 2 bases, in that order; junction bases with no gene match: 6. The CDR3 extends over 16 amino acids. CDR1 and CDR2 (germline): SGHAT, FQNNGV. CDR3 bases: TGTGCCAGCAGCCCGGAGACTAGCGGCAACACCGGGGAGCTGTTTTTT. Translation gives CASSPETSGNTGELFF.

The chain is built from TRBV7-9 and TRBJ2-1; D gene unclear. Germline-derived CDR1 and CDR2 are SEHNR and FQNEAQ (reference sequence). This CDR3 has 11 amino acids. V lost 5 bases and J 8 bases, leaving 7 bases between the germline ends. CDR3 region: CASSRSDEQFF. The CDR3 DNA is TGTGCCAGCAGCCGCAGCGATGAGCAGTTCTTC.

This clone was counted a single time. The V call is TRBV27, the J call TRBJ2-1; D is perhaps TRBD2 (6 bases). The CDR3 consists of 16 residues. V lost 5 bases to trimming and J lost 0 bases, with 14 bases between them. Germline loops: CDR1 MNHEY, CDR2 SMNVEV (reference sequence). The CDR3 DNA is TGTGCCAGCAGTCCTATGGAGGGCTACTCCTACAATGAGCAGTTCTTC. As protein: CASSPMEGYSYNEQFF.